The 23 T cell receptor beta chains below all came from one sample that was sequenced in a study of T cells after yellow fever vaccination. From the 5' RACE reads, TCRdb called clonotypes with MiXCR, one entry per CDR3 protein. The sample shows about 320,000 distinct CDR3 sequences, about 10% of them seen only once. The specimen comprised CD4+ T cells sorted from PBMCs, sampled 45 days after the yellow fever booster vaccination. The receptor source for this set is a young man who received the YFV17D yellow fever vaccine.

Only a few counts were recorded for this clonotype. The rearrangement links TRBV6-6 to TRBJ1-6; D not resolved. The V gene's germline CDR1 is MNHNY and CDR2 SVGAGI (reference sequence). The ends were cut back, 8 bases at V and 6 bases at J, with 14 bases in the middle. This CDR3 has 14 residues. This CDR3 reads CASGINSANSPLHF. In DNA form, the CDR3 reads TGTGCCAGCGGGATTAATAGTGCTAATTCACCCCTCCACTTT.

This chain joins TRBV9 and TRBJ1-2; 7 bases are shared with TRBD1. Unmatched junction bases numbered 2, after V lost 3 bases and J lost 6 bases. CDR1 is SGDLS and CDR2 is YYNGEE in the germline V gene. There are 12 residues in the CDR3. CDR3 in DNA: TGTGCCAGCAGCGCGACAGGGAATGGCTACACCTTC. This encodes CASSATGNGYTF.

This chain uses TRBV5-6 with TRBJ1-3; D is uncertain. CDR3 length: 15 amino acids. V lost 7 bases and J lost 0, with 14 bases in between. CDR1 SGHDT and CDR2 YYEEEE come from the germline V gene. The CDR3 sequence: CASGLDGFSGNTIYF. The DNA of the CDR3 is TGTGCCAGCGGATTGGACGGTTTCTCTGGAAACACCATATATTTT.

This clonotype was seen a handful of times. The rearrangement joins TRBV9 to TRBJ2-7; 9 bases fit TRBD1. V lost 4 bases, J lost 7 bases, and 9 bases stayed unmatched. Germline V lookup: CDR1 SGDLS, CDR2 YYNGEE. The CDR3 runs to 14 residues. Here the CDR3 reads CASSIRDRAWEQYF. The CDR3 DNA follows: TGTGCCAGCAGCATACGGGACAGGGCTTGGGAGCAGTACTTC.

The CDR3 protein is CASRGGRELFF. DNA for the CDR3: TGCGCCAGCAGGGGAGGCCGGGAGCTGTTTTTT. The V and J genes are TRBV5-1 and TRBJ2-2, with D possibly being TRBD2 (6 bases). Germline-derived CDR1 and CDR2 are SGHRS and YFSETQ. The CDR3 is 11 amino acids. Trimming removed 5 bases from V and 9 bases from J, with 8 bases in between.

This chain joins TRBV6-5 and TRBJ1-2, with D possibly matching TRBD1 (5 bases). V was clipped by 6 bases and J by 5 bases, with 10 bases between them. CDR3 length equals 12 residues. Germline V CDR1 and CDR2: MNHEY, SVGAGI. CDR3 residues: CASRGRTYGYTF. The CDR3 region has the DNA TGTGCCAGCAGGGGACGGACTTATGGCTACACCTTC.

This chain links TRBV14 with TRBJ2-6, with D unresolved. Germline lookup yields CDR1 SGHDN and CDR2 FVKESK. V was pared by 4 bases and J by 4 bases, with 8 bases between. CDR3 size: 14 residues. For the CDR3, the DNA is TGTGCCAGCAGCCCGAGTGACGGGGCCAACGTCCTGACTTTC. It yields the protein CASSPSDGANVLTF.

This chain connects TRBV5-1 to TRBJ2-3; no firm D call. Trimming shortened V by 2 bases and J by 5 bases, and 15 bases separated the two germline ends. The germline CDR1 and CDR2 sequences are SGHRS and YFSETQ. The CDR3 has 15 residues. CDR3 in amino acids: CASSLNRAYLDTQYF. CDR3 DNA sequence: TGCGCCAGCAGCTTAAACCGGGCCTACTTAGATACGCAGTATTTT.

Here the CDR3 DNA reads TGTGCCAGCAGCCGCACAGGGGGACACACAGATACGCAGTATTTT. Its protein product is CASSRTGGHTDTQYF. This sequence joins TRBV7-3 and TRBJ2-3, with TRBD1 matching 8 bases. Germline loops: CDR1 SGHTA, CDR2 FQGTGA. The V gene end was trimmed by 5 bases and the J gene end by 2 bases; junction bases not matched to a gene: 6. This CDR3 comprises 15 residues.

This clonotype was counted only a few times. This chain connects TRBV20-1 to TRBJ2-2; maybe TRBD1 (5 bases). This CDR3 contains 13 residues. V lost 5 bases, J lost 5 bases, and 12 bases lay in between. Per germline, CDR1 DFQATT and CDR2 SNEGSKA (reference sequence). CDR3 sequence: CSALRAGTGELFF. In DNA, the CDR3 is TGCAGTGCTCTAAGGGCAGGGACCGGGGAGCTGTTTTTT.

The chain carries TRBV6-5 and TRBJ1-2; a weak D match, TRBD1 (5 bases). V was clipped by 8 bases and J by 0 bases, with 10 bases between them. The CDR3 extends over 13 amino acids. CDR1 is MNHEY and CDR2 is SVGAGI in the germline V gene. The CDR3 DNA reads as TGTGCCAGCCGACGGGACGCTAACTATGGCTACACCTTC. Encoded protein: CASRRDANYGYTF.

CDR3: CASSPGGDFDEQFF. The CDR3, as DNA: TGTGCCAGCAGCCCCGGAGGGGATTTCGATGAGCAGTTCTTC. V usage is TRBV7-2 and J usage is TRBJ2-1, with D maybe TRBD2 (6 bases). Germline CDR1 and CDR2: SGHTA and FQGNSA. Trimming removed 5 bases at V and 8 bases at J, with 16 bases between. The CDR3 length is 14 residues.

The chain joins TRBV5-4 to TRBJ2-2; 11 nucleotides match TRBD2. After removal of 5 bases from V and 6 bases from J, the junction contained 9 bases not matched to a gene. The CDR3 has 16 residues. CDR1 is SGHNT, CDR2 YYREEE, per germline (reference sequence). The CDR3 DNA follows: TGTGCCAGCAGTCCAGCAGGGACTAGCGGTTCCGGGGAGCTGTTTTTT. Protein: CASSPAGTSGSGELFF.

This clonotype showed up just a few times. V gene TRBV20-1 combines with J gene TRBJ2-7; TRBD1 aligns across 8 bases. The V gene's germline CDR1 is DFQATT and CDR2 SNEGSKA (reference sequence). The CDR3 spans 15 residues. V gave up 5 bases and J gave up 4 bases; unmatched junction bases: 13. This CDR3 reads CSAEWGSGGAYEQYV. CDR3 DNA sequence: TGCAGTGCTGAATGGGGTTCAGGGGGCGCTTACGAGCAGTACGTC.

In this sample, this clonotype turned up a few times. The chain is built from TRBV14 and TRBJ2-1; the D is unclear. The length of the CDR3 is 17 residues. Germline V CDR1 and CDR2: SGHDN, FVKESK. V lost 4 bases and J 8 bases, leaving 24 bases between the germline ends. The CDR3 DNA is TGTGCCAGCAGCCCCACTCGGGCCAGCCGCTTATGGCATGAGCAGTTCTTC. Translated, it gives CASSPTRASRLWHEQFF.

CDR3 bases: TGTGCCAGCAGCTTTTGGGGTACAGAGACCCAGTACTTC. It is translated as CASSFWGTETQYF. The rearrangement links TRBV7-2 to TRBJ2-5, with D unresolved. Germline CDR1 reads SGHTA; CDR2 reads FQGNSA. V was trimmed by 3 bases and J by 4 bases, leaving 9 bases between them. This CDR3 has 13 amino acids.

The V and J genes are TRBV4-2 and TRBJ2-4; D may be TRBD2 (5 bases). Germline values: CDR1 LGHNA, CDR2 YNFKEQ. The CDR3 runs 13 residues. Trimming pared 0 bases from V and 8 bases from J, leaving 8 bases between. The CDR3 DNA reads TGTGCCAGCAGCCAAGAGGCTAGCTACATTCAGTACTTC. Translation gives CASSQEASYIQYF.

This clonotype was recorded a few times. The gene calls are TRBV18 and TRBJ2-1; 8 bases map to TRBD1. Germline-derived CDR1 and CDR2 are KGHSH and LQKENI. This CDR3 region has 14 residues. The V segment lost 8 bases and the J segment 7 bases; nucleotides outside the gene matches: 10. CDR3 sequence: CASQSGQGTNEQFF. In nucleotides, the CDR3 is TGTGCCAGCCAGTCCGGACAGGGTACAAATGAGCAGTTCTTC.

This clonotype occurred a few times. The J gene is TRBJ2-1, the V gene TRBV7-6; TRBD2 agrees at 10 bases. V dropped 5 bases and J dropped 1; count of bases not matched to a gene: 5. Germline loops: CDR1 SGHVS, CDR2 FNYEAQ. The CDR3 runs 16 residues. CDR3 sequence: CASSPSTSGSYNEQFF. DNA of the CDR3: TGTGCCAGCAGCCCCTCGACTAGCGGGTCCTACAATGAGCAGTTCTTC.

This clonotype was recorded at least ten times. V and J are TRBV7-2 and TRBJ2-5; TRBD1 matches 10 bases. Germline lookup yields CDR1 SGHTA and CDR2 FQGNSA. This CDR3 comprises 15 residues. The trim removed 5 bases at V and 1 base at J, leaving 4 bases unmatched. In DNA, the CDR3 is TGTGCCAGCAGCGCACGGACAGGGGGCCAAGAGACCCAGTACTTC. Encoded protein: CASSARTGGQETQYF.

J is TRBJ2-3 and V is TRBV20-1; D may be TRBD1 (5 bases). Germline V gene data show CDR1 as DFQATT and CDR2 as SNEGSKA (reference sequence). Trimming took 2 bases from V and 6 from J, leaving 21 bases between them. The CDR3 runs to 16 residues. CDR3 amino acids: CSARPPRVVVGDTQYF. CDR3 bases: TGCAGTGCTAGACCCCCCAGGGTGGTAGTGGGGGATACGCAGTATTTT.

This clonotype has only a few counts. V gene TRBV4-2 combines with J gene TRBJ1-3; D not certain. Trimming removed 4 bases at V and 1 base at J, with 8 bases between. The CDR3 is 14 amino acids. Germline CDR1 reads LGHNA; CDR2 reads YNFKEQ. The CDR3 is CASSLAASGNTIYF. In DNA form, the CDR3 reads TGTGCCAGCAGCCTTGCAGCTTCTGGAAACACCATATATTTT.

This clonotype was counted between two and nine times. This chain joins TRBV5-1 and TRBJ2-5; possibly TRBD1 or TRBD2 for D (5 bases each). The CDR3 consists of 14 residues. V lost 9 bases and J lost 5, with 20 bases in between. Germline V CDR1 and CDR2: SGHRS, YFSETQ. CDR3 sequence: CATAWDAPRETQYF. As DNA, the CDR3 is TGCGCCACTGCGTGGGACGCCCCGAGGGAGACCCAGTACTTC.